The clone carrying this T cell receptor (beta chain) was observed many times. The antigen remains undetermined. This specimen comes from a study of T-cell reconstitution after alpha-beta-depleted transplantation in children. Study-wide results and caveats: Roughly two months post-transplant, alpha-beta T cells reportedly originated from several hundred graft clones that had expanded. Surviving thymic progenitors and recipient T cells were the source of high TCRbeta diversity at day 60 in some patients. Most T-cell counts and diversity one year after the transplant came from T cells that were newly produced.

CDR3 length equals 12 residues. In germline, CDR1 is ENHRY, CDR2 SYGVKD. Molecular barcoding with unique molecular identifiers was used for the TCRbeta library. TCRdb called the PCR reads again in MiXCR, with one record for every CDR3 protein. The sample lists more than 200,000 distinct CDR3 sequences, under 30% seen once, with roughly 2.7% in the top ten. The source material was PBMCs, sampled before TCRalphabeta/CD19-depleted stem cell transplant. This clonotype was obtained from a girl aged 2 to 9 with Fanconi anemia, due to receive a stem cell transplant. This chain uses TRBV10-3 with TRBJ2-1; tentative D call: TRBD2 (6 bases). CDR3 nucleotide sequence: TGTGCATCGAATGGGGGGAACAATGAGCAGTTCTTC. This gives the protein CASNGGNNEQFF.